This TCR beta chain emerged from a study of T-cell memory formation after mild COVID-19. At the level of the study: Each donor largely had its own TCR clusters.

TCRdb re-derived calls from the 5' RACE reads in MiXCR, one entry per CDR3 protein. Among 300,000 to 400,000 distinct CDR3 sequences listed, roughly 15% were seen once. Study-level points and caveats: Contracting clones, day 15 to 85, had balanced CD4/CD8, and later expanders favored CD4+. Cross-reactive memory apparently joined, as some responding clones appeared in pre-infection memory.

Comment on this clonotype: Antigen specificity is unknown.

Sequenced sample: PBMCs or a T cell subset sorted from them (not recorded which). The receptor comes from a young man who had mild COVID-19 (a few samples of this study predate the infection). Cell type and time point are not known.

The CDR3 reads CASSPSVAGGLSGELFF. Written as DNA, the CDR3 is TGTGCCAGCAGCCCCTCCGTAGCGGGGGGGCTGTCCGGGGAGCTGTTTTTT. This chain uses TRBV12-3 or TRBV12-4 with TRBJ2-2; 11 bases are shared with TRBD2. This CDR3 contains 17 residues. Trimming cost V 6 bases and J 6 bases; bases outside gene matches: 12.